A single sample gave rise to the 23 T cell receptor beta chains below, sequenced in a study of human T cells and chemical hapten exposure. TCRdb re-called the RACE reads with MiXCR, one entry per CDR3 protein. Of 300,000 to 350,000 distinct CDR3 sequences listed, 6% to 8.5% were seen once; the top ten hold 7.5% to 8.5%. As to time point: patch test 1, 2 weeks after DPC sensitization. The treatment is: therapeutic diphenylcyclopropenone sensitization with weekly scalp DPC. The specimen comprised whole blood, sampled in connection with sensitization to the hapten diphenylcyclopropenone (DPC). The receptors come from a woman between 18 and 29 years old with alopecia areata. Some clones in this sample may be carry-over from other donors' samples.

At least ten counts were recorded for this clonotype. This rearrangement joins TRBV10-3 to TRBJ2-5; 11 nucleotides agree with TRBD1. The CDR3 is 14 residues long. The J segment lost 4 bases and the V segment lost 7 bases, leaving 5 bases of the junction unmatched. Germline assignment: CDR1 ENHRY and CDR2 SYGVKD. The CDR3 coding sequence is TGTGCCATCAAGCGCGGGACAGGGGGAGAGACCCAGTACTTC. Residues: CAIKRGTGGETQYF.

The rearrangement joins TRBV7-2 to TRBJ2-3; possible D gene TRBD2, 6 bases. Germline CDR1 reads SGHTA; CDR2 reads FQGNSA. CDR3 length: 15 amino acids. Trimming cost V 5 bases and J 1 base, with 13 bases left between them. The CDR3 is CASSSLAPRTDTQYF. The CDR3 DNA reads TGTGCCAGCAGCAGCCTAGCGCCTCGCACAGATACGCAGTATTTT. The variable domain in full, completed from reference TRBV7-2 and TRBJ2-3, reads GAGVSQSPSNKVTEKGKDVELRCDPISGHTALYWYRQSLGQGLEFLIYFQGNSAPDKSGLPSDRFSAERTGGSVSTLTIQRTQQEDSAVYLCASSSLAPRTDTQYFGPGTRLTVL.

This clonotype turned up a few times. The gene calls are TRBV6-5 and TRBJ1-5; D unresolved. V shed 6 bases and J shed 1 base, with 13 bases lying between them. The germline gives CDR1 MNHEY, CDR2 SVGAGI. The CDR3 contains 15 residues. CDR3 sequence (DNA): TGTGCCAGCAGGGCCTCTCCTCACAGCAATCAGCCCCAGCATTTT. Its translation: CASRASPHSNQPQHF.

In its sample, this clonotype was seen many times. The rearrangement joins TRBV20-1 to TRBJ2-1, with 12 bases identical to TRBD2. V shed 5 bases, J shed 4 bases, and the junction held 12 bases outside the gene matches. The germline gives CDR1 DFQATT, CDR2 SNEGSKA (reference sequence). The CDR3 loop spans 17 amino acids. The CDR3 nucleotides read TGCAGTGCTGTTACTAGCGGGGGGCTACGAGGGTACAATGAGCAGTTCTTC. This codes for CSAVTSGGLRGYNEQFF.

The chain recombines TRBV3-1 with TRBJ2-1; 9 nucleotides agree with TRBD2. The CDR3 has 16 amino acids. The ends lost 5 bases at V and 3 bases at J; junction bases unmatched: 8. CDR1 and CDR2 (germline): LGHDT, YNNKEL (reference sequence). Written as DNA, the CDR3 is TGTGCCAGCAGCTTGAATCTAGCGGGGAGCTACAATGAGCAGTTCTTC. Translating it yields CASSLNLAGSYNEQFF.

This clonotype has ten or more counts. The chain is built from TRBV5-4 and TRBJ2-3; 8 nucleotides line up with TRBD1. CDR3 length: 14 amino acids. V shed 4 bases and J 4 bases; nucleotides not matched to a gene: 5. Germline V gene data show CDR1 as SGHNT and CDR2 as YYREEE (reference sequence). The CDR3 reads CASSPTGDPDTQYF. The CDR3 DNA reads TGTGCCAGCAGCCCGACAGGGGATCCAGATACGCAGTATTTT.

Ten or more counts support this clonotype. The chain employs TRBV6-5 and TRBJ1-1, with TRBD1 as a possible D gene (5 bases). CDR3 size: 12 residues. Germline V gene data show CDR1 as MNHEY and CDR2 as SVGAGI. Trimming took 6 bases from V and 7 from J, leaving 12 bases between them. CDR3 amino acids: CASSRPGGEAFF. The CDR3 coding sequence is TGTGCCAGCAGCCGCCCGGGGGGTGAAGCTTTCTTT.

This clonotype appeared many times. This chain uses TRBV6-5 with TRBJ1-1; 8 bases are shared with TRBD1. With V trimmed by 6 bases and J by 3 bases, 9 bases remained unmatched. CDR1 and CDR2 from the germline V gene are MNHEY and SVGAGI. This CDR3 region has 15 residues. For the CDR3, the DNA is TGTGCCAGCAGCCCGTATGTACAGGGGGACACTGAAGCTTTCTTT. Translation gives CASSPYVQGDTEAFF.

This clonotype appeared a few times. This chain uses TRBV12-3 or TRBV12-4 with TRBJ1-2; D remains ambiguous. V gave up 2 bases and J gave up 0 bases, with 10 bases separating them. CDR3 length equals 15 residues. The CDR3 loop reads CASSLNPVTNYGYTF. DNA for the CDR3: TGTGCCAGCAGTTTAAACCCGGTGACTAACTATGGCTACACCTTC.

This clonotype came up a few times. The chain joins TRBV3-1 to TRBJ2-3; D possibly corresponds to TRBD1 (6 bases). The CDR3 loop spans 17 amino acids. V dropped 0 bases and J dropped 3 bases, with 16 bases sitting between them. CDR1 LGHDT and CDR2 YNNKEL come from the germline V gene (reference sequence). The CDR3 loop reads CASSQDKLGGPTDTQYF. In DNA form, the CDR3 reads TGTGCCAGCAGCCAAGATAAATTAGGGGGACCGACAGATACGCAGTATTTT.

CDR3 bases: TGTGCCAGCTCAGACTTCCGGGACACCTACACAGATACGCAGTATTTT. Its protein product is CASSDFRDTYTDTQYF. This sequence joins TRBV18 and TRBJ2-3, with D maybe TRBD1 (6 bases). CDR1 and CDR2 from the germline V gene are KGHSH and LQKENI. The V gene lost 5 bases and the J gene lost 2 bases, with 17 bases spanning the gap. The CDR3 loop spans 16 amino acids.

V and J are TRBV20-1 and TRBJ1-2, with 7 bases that match TRBD1. In germline, CDR1 is DFQATT, CDR2 SNEGSKA (reference sequence). The CDR3 is 13 amino acids. The junction had 4 bases not matched to a gene; V was cut back by 2 bases and J by 4 bases. CDR3 amino acids: CSARPGTAYGYTF. The CDR3 region has the DNA TGCAGTGCTAGACCAGGGACAGCCTATGGCTACACCTTC.

This clonotype was recorded at least ten times. The chain joins TRBV6-6 to TRBJ1-6; TRBD1 aligns across 8 bases. Germline V lookup: CDR1 MNHNY, CDR2 SVGAGI (reference sequence). V trimming: 8 bases; J trimming: 7 bases; junction bases outside the gene matches: 4. The CDR3 has 13 amino acids. CDR3 residues: CASRRQGNSPLHF. Here the CDR3 DNA reads TGTGCCAGCCGTCGACAGGGGAATTCACCCCTCCACTTT.

This clonotype has a handful of counts. The chain combines TRBV6-2 or TRBV6-3 with TRBJ1-1, with 10 bases lining up with TRBD1. The V gene end was trimmed by 6 bases and the J gene end by 2 bases; junction bases not matched to a gene: 9. Per germline, CDR1 MNHEY and CDR2 SVGEGT. The CDR3 loop spans 16 amino acids. The CDR3 DNA reads TGTGCCAGCAGGAAAGACAGGGGGCATGGAAACACTGAAGCTTTCTTT. Its protein product is CASRKDRGHGNTEAFF.

The chain links TRBV2 to TRBJ2-3; 8 bases map to TRBD1. CDR3 length: 14 residues. V lost 2 bases to trimming and J lost 6 bases; unmatched junction nucleotides: 4. The germline CDR1 and CDR2 sequences are SNHLY and FYNNEI. This chain's CDR3 is CASSENWTGDTQYF. The DNA of the CDR3 is TGTGCCAGCAGTGAAAATTGGACAGGGGATACGCAGTATTTT.

The V call is TRBV27, the J call TRBJ1-6; TRBD1 matches 7 bases. Trimming cost V 6 bases and J 3 bases; bases outside gene matches: 14. Germline CDR1 MNHEY, CDR2 SMNVEV (reference sequence). The length of the CDR3 is 18 residues. CDR3 sequence (DNA): TGTGCCAGCAGCATCGGGACAGCCAGGGGAGTCTATAATTCACCCCTCCACTTT. It is translated as CASSIGTARGVYNSPLHF.

This chain uses TRBV2 with TRBJ1-1; no clear D. This CDR3 is built from 14 residues. Trimming removed 0 bases from V and 0 bases from J, with 5 bases in between. CDR1 SNHLY and CDR2 FYNNEI come from the germline V gene. In nucleotides, the CDR3 is TGTGCCAGCAGTGAAGCTAGGTTGAACACTGAAGCTTTCTTT. Its translation is CASSEARLNTEAFF. Looking up the rest from reference TRBV2 and TRBJ1-1 gives the full variable domain: EPEVTQTPSHQVTQMGQEVILRCVPISNHLYFYWYRQILGQKVEFLVSFYNNEISEKSEIFDDQFSVERPDGSNFTLKIRSTKLEDSAMYFCASSEARLNTEAFFGQGTRLTVV.

This clonotype was found a few times. DNA of the CDR3: TGTGCCATCAGTGCATCGGAGGGATCGGGGGCCGGGGCCAACGTCCTGACTTTC. This encodes CAISASEGSGAGANVLTF. The chain recombines TRBV10-3 with TRBJ2-6; possibly TRBD1 or TRBD2 for D (6 bases each). The germline gives CDR1 ENHRY, CDR2 SYGVKD. V shed 4 bases and J shed 4 bases, with 20 bases lying between them. The CDR3 loop spans 18 amino acids.

Many counts were recorded for this clonotype. The chain joins TRBV2 to TRBJ1-1, with D perhaps TRBD1 (5 bases). CDR3 length: 14 residues. The germline V gene encodes CDR1 SNHLY and CDR2 FYNNEI. Trimming removed 4 bases from V and 3 bases from J, with 12 bases in between. The CDR3 region has the DNA TGTGCCAGCAGTGTCAGGGTTTTGGACACTGAAGCTTTCTTT. It codes for CASSVRVLDTEAFF.

This clonotype was observed a few times. The chain employs TRBV7-2 and TRBJ1-6; TRBD1 agrees at 7 bases. The germline V gene has CDR1 SGHTA and CDR2 FQGNSA. The length of the CDR3 is 14 residues. Trimming at V came to 4 bases and at J to 11 bases, leaving 8 bases not matched to a gene. The CDR3 nucleotides are TGTGCCAGCAGCTCCAGGGGGAAAGGGACACCCCTCCACTTT. Protein: CASSSRGKGTPLHF.

This chain joins TRBV3-1 and TRBJ1-2, with 7 bases aligning to TRBD1. This CDR3 has 14 amino acids. Germline values: CDR1 LGHDT, CDR2 YNNKEL (reference sequence). Losses at the gene ends were 10 bases for V and 3 bases for J; bases not matched to a gene: 11. The CDR3 sequence: CATRRQGGDYGYTF. The CDR3 DNA sequence: TGTGCCACCCGAAGACAGGGAGGGGACTATGGCTACACCTTC.

This clonotype was detected many times. The germline gene is not matched at one end of the junction; a read error may be the cause. The chain couples TRBV5-1 to TRBJ2-7; 7 bases align to TRBD1. CDR3 length equals 12 residues. The germline V gene encodes CDR1 SGHRS and CDR2 YFSETQ. This chain's CDR3 is CASSLTGYEQYF. DNA for the CDR3: TGTGCCAGCAGCCTGACAGGGTACGAGCAGTACTTC.

This clonotype was detected a few times. An end of the junction differs from the germline gene, which may be a read error. The chain combines TRBV3-1 with TRBJ2-3; 9 positions agree with TRBD1. Germline-derived CDR1 and CDR2 are LGHDT and YNNKEL (reference sequence). This CDR3 contains 14 residues. Here the CDR3 DNA reads TGTGCCAGCAGCCCCGGACAGGGGCCAGATACGCGGTATTTT. Translating it yields CASSPGQGPDTRYF.